This is a list of T cell receptor beta chains from one sample in a study of shared clonotypes between healthy human individuals. Sequencing used immunoSEQ multiplex PCR; TCRdb keeps in-frame clones, though not all of them. This repertoire shows roughly 2 million clones, 95% found once; its top ten account for around 0.13%. The sample was naive CD4+ T cells sorted from blood. All receptors derive from a man aged 18-30 years in good health. The CDR3 runs from the conserved cysteine through the conserved F or W. The D gene is left open where the match is weak. Only some rows state a clone size, as once, few, many or a class for expanded clones.

J: TRBJ1-6
length: 13
D: -
V: TRBV4-3
size: -
DNA: TGCGCCAGCAGCCAAGTGAGGAATTCACCCCTCCACTTT
CDR3: CASSQVRNSPLHF

J: TRBJ2-2
length: 15
D: -
V: TRBV13
size: -
DNA: TGTGCCAGCAGTTCCGGGACTCTTAACACCGGGGAGCTGTTTTTT
CDR3: CASSSGTLNTGELFF

J: TRBJ1-2
length: 14
D: -
V: TRBV2
size: few
DNA: TGTGCCAGCAGTGAAGAGACACGAGGCTATGGCTACACCTTC
CDR3: CASSEETRGYGYTF

J: TRBJ1-4
length: 16
D: TRBD1
V: TRBV4-1
size: -
DNA: TGCGCCAGCAGCCAAGGGATGACAGGGGGCAATGAAAAACTGTTTTTT
CDR3: CASSQGMTGGNEKLFF

J: TRBJ2-5
length: 15
D: TRBD2
V: TRBV4-3
size: -
DNA: TGCGCCAGCAGCCCTATACTAGCGGGCCCGTTCCCCCAGTACTTC
CDR3: CASSPILAGPFPQYF

J: TRBJ2-7
length: 13
D: -
V: TRBV7-8
size: -
DNA: TGTGCCAGCAGCTTAGCAGGGGTCTACGAGCAGTACTTC
CDR3: CASSLAGVYEQYF

J: TRBJ2-5
length: 13
D: TRBD1
V: TRBV27
size: -
DNA: TGTGCCAGCAGTTACAGGGGGCGAGAGACCCAGTACTTC
CDR3: CASSYRGRETQYF

J: TRBJ2-7
length: 14
D: TRBD1
V: TRBV6-1
size: -
DNA: TGTGCCAGCAGCACCGGGACAGCTACCTACGAGCAGTACTTC
CDR3: CASSTGTATYEQYF

J: TRBJ2-5
length: 15
D: -
V: TRBV28
size: -
DNA: TGTGCCAGCAGTTTAAGCCGGACACGTGCGGGGACCCAGTACTTC
CDR3: CASSLSRTRAGTQYF

J: TRBJ1-6
length: 14
D: -
V: TRBV13
size: -
DNA: TGTGCCAGCGGGAGGAGCTCCTATAATTCACCCCTCCACTTT
CDR3: CASGRSSYNSPLHF

J: TRBJ1-3
length: 14
D: -
V: TRBV28
size: -
DNA: TGTGCCAGCAGTTGGCAGTCCCTGAGAAACACCATATATTTT
CDR3: CASSWQSLRNTIYF

J: TRBJ1-5
length: 14
D: TRBD1
V: TRBV6-5
size: -
DNA: TGTGCCAGCAGTTCCGGGACAGGGAATCAGCCCCAGCATTTT
CDR3: CASSSGTGNQPQHF

J: TRBJ2-5
length: 14
D: TRBD2
V: TRBV7-3
size: -
DNA: TGTGCCAGCAGCCCCACGCTAGCGGGGGGGACCCAGTACTTC
CDR3: CASSPTLAGGTQYF

J: TRBJ2-7
length: 13
D: TRBD2
V: TRBV7-2
size: -
DNA: TGTGCCAGCAGCTCTAGCGGGCTCCACGAGCAGTACTTC
CDR3: CASSSSGLHEQYF

J: TRBJ2-2
length: 13
D: -
V: TRBV30
size: -
DNA: TGTGCCTGGAGTGTGGAGGGAACCGGGGAGCTGTTTTTT
CDR3: CAWSVEGTGELFF

J: TRBJ1-4
length: 16
D: -
V: TRBV21-1
size: -
DNA: TGTGCCAGCACCCCGACAGGGAGGGCGGCTAATGAAAAACTGTTTTTT
CDR3: CASTPTGRAANEKLFF

J: TRBJ2-5
length: 18
D: TRBD2
V: TRBV18
size: -
DNA: TGTGCCAGCTCACCCAACTACTTACTAGCGGGAGGAGGGGAGACCCAGTACTTC
CDR3: CASSPNYLLAGGGETQYF

J: TRBJ2-1
length: 16
D: -
V: TRBV11-3
size: once
DNA: TGTGCCAGCAGCTCCCAGGCGGGCCCCTCCTACAATGAGCAGTTCTTC
CDR3: CASSSQAGPSYNEQFF

J: TRBJ2-5
length: 14
D: TRBD1
V: TRBV5-6
size: -
DNA: TGTGCCAGCAGCCCAGGGACAGGGATAAAGACCCAGTACTTC
CDR3: CASSPGTGIKTQYF

J: TRBJ2-1
length: 16
D: -
V: TRBV2
size: -
DNA: TGTGCCAGCTCGGGTCTTGCGGGGGCTTTAACGGGTGAGCAGTTCTTC
CDR3: CASSGLAGALTGEQFF

J: TRBJ2-1
length: 15
D: TRBD2
V: TRBV25-1
size: -
DNA: TGTGCCAGCCGGAGCCTAGCGGGGGGGGATAATGAGCAGTTCTTC
CDR3: CASRSLAGGDNEQFF

J: TRBJ2-3
length: 15
D: -
V: TRBV25-1
size: -
DNA: TGTGCCAGCAGTGCCCGACCGACTATCACAGATACGCAGTATTTT
CDR3: CASSARPTITDTQYF

J: TRBJ2-2
length: 12
D: -
V: TRBV7-2
size: -
DNA: TGTGCCAGCAGCTTGAGTGTCGGGGAGCTGTTTTTT
CDR3: CASSLSVGELFF

J: TRBJ2-7
length: 15
D: -
V: TRBV6-6
size: -
DNA: TGTGCCAGCAGTGCACAGGGAAGAGTGAGATACGAGCAGTACTTC
CDR3: CASSAQGRVRYEQYF

J: TRBJ1-4
length: 18
D: TRBD1
V: TRBV10-1
size: once
DNA: TGCGCCAGCAGTGATGGACTAATAACAGGGGATACTAATGAAAAACTGTTTTTT
CDR3: CASSDGLITGDTNEKLFF

J: TRBJ1-2
length: 14
D: TRBD1
V: TRBV7-2
size: -
DNA: TGTGCCAGCAGCCGCAGACAGGGCAACTATGGCTACACCTTC
CDR3: CASSRRQGNYGYTF

J: TRBJ2-7
length: 18
D: TRBD2
V: TRBV7-6
size: -
DNA: TGTGCCAGCAGCTTATCGGGACTAGCGGGAGGGCCTTGGAACGAGCAGTACTTC
CDR3: CASSLSGLAGGPWNEQYF

J: TRBJ1-2
length: 14
D: -
V: TRBV10-3
size: -
DNA: TGTGCCATCAGCCCCACCGAGGGGATCTATGGCTACACCTTC
CDR3: CAISPTEGIYGYTF

J: TRBJ2-2
length: 15
D: -
V: TRBV5-1
size: -
DNA: TGCGCCAGCAGCATGGGGCATCGGAACACCGGGGAGCTGTTTTTT
CDR3: CASSMGHRNTGELFF

J: TRBJ2-7
length: 15
D: -
V: TRBV28
size: -
DNA: TGTGCCAGCAGTCGGGACTGGGGCCGGGCCTACGAGCAGTACTTC
CDR3: CASSRDWGRAYEQYF

J: TRBJ2-2
length: 13
D: -
V: TRBV6-5
size: -
DNA: TGTGCCAGCAGTTCGGGCGCCTCCGGGGAGCTGTTTTTT
CDR3: CASSSGASGELFF

J: TRBJ2-3
length: 17
D: TRBD2
V: TRBV19
size: once
DNA: TGTGCCAGTAGTGCTCGGGGACTAGCGGGAGGTGGAGATACGCAGTATTTT
CDR3: CASSARGLAGGGDTQYF

J: TRBJ1-4
length: 15
D: TRBD1
V: TRBV6-5
size: -
DNA: TGTGCCAGCAGTCGTACAGGGGGTATTAAGGAAAAACTGTTTTTT
CDR3: CASSRTGGIKEKLFF

J: TRBJ2-2
length: 15
D: TRBD1
V: TRBV30
size: -
DNA: TGTGCCCATCAGGGGGCAGGGGGAAACACCGGGGAGCTGTTTTTT
CDR3: CAHQGAGGNTGELFF

J: TRBJ1-5
length: 12
D: -
V: TRBV6-1
size: -
DNA: TGTGCCAGCAGGGCCGCCGGTCAGCCCCAGCATTTT
CDR3: CASRAAGQPQHF

J: TRBJ1-1
length: 13
D: -
V: TRBV12-5
size: -
DNA: TGTGCTAGTGGTTTGAAACAGAACACTGAAGCTTTCTTT
CDR3: CASGLKQNTEAFF

J: TRBJ1-1
length: 16
D: -
V: TRBV14
size: -
DNA: TGTGCCAGCAGCCAAGTTAGACCAATCGGGAACACTGAAGCTTTCTTT
CDR3: CASSQVRPIGNTEAFF

J: TRBJ1-4
length: 15
D: -
V: TRBV7-9
size: -
DNA: TGTGCCCTTCGCTTGGACCTTCCAGGTCATGAAAAACTGTTTTTT
CDR3: CALRLDLPGHEKLFF

J: TRBJ2-7
length: 13
D: TRBD1
V: TRBV10-3
size: -
DNA: TGTGCCATCAGTGACTGGACAGGGGATGGGCAGTACTTC
CDR3: CAISDWTGDGQYF

J: TRBJ2-2
length: 13
D: -
V: TRBV5-1
size: -
DNA: TGCGCCAGCAGCTTTCGGAACACCGGGGAGCTGTTTTTT
CDR3: CASSFRNTGELFF

J: TRBJ1-2
length: 14
D: -
V: TRBV5-1
size: -
DNA: TGCGCCAGCAGCTCTGGACAGAGCAACTATGGCTACACCTTC
CDR3: CASSSGQSNYGYTF

J: TRBJ2-5
length: 13
D: -
V: TRBV30
size: -
DNA: TGTGCCTGGACCGGGGGGCGGCAAGAGACCCAGTACTTC
CDR3: CAWTGGRQETQYF

J: TRBJ1-5
length: 15
D: TRBD1
V: TRBV28
size: -
DNA: TGTGCCAGCAGTTCAGGGGGGGGAGGCAATCAGCCCCAGCATTTT
CDR3: CASSSGGGGNQPQHF